These 8 T cell receptor beta chains were sequenced from one sample in a study of early T cells in non-severe SARS-CoV-2 infection (dated by TCRdb to about 2021). Receptor libraries were prepared by 5' RACE. The sequencer listed for this sample is NextSeq 500. TCRdb trimmed the raw reads at Q25, called clones with MiXCR and kept productive beta chains. Each entry merges the rows of one CDR3 protein and shows their most common DNA and genes. This sample comprises 100,000 to 150,000 distinct CDR3 sequences, 15% of them detected only once. Around a fifth of the sample comes from the top ten. The sequencing sample was made of whole blood. All receptors derive from an adult who was a healthcare worker with PCR-confirmed SARS-CoV-2 infection or an uninfected control (not recorded which).

Regarding this clonotype: A read error may account for a junction end that differs from germline. The chain is built from TRBV6-8 and TRBJ2-7; D call uncertain. The germline V gene has CDR1 MNHGY and CDR2 SAAAGT. CDR3 size: 13 residues. CDR3 sequence (DNA): TGTGCCAGCAGTTACTTCCCCATAGAATTCGTGGACTTC. Translating it yields CASSYFPIEFVDF.

The CDR3 nucleotides are TGTGCCAGCAGTGAGGGTTACATGTTCCACGAGCAGTACTTC. Translation: CASSEGYMFHEQYF. The chain joins TRBV25-1 to TRBJ2-7; D is unresolved. Germline V gene lookup returns CDR1 MGHDK and CDR2 SYGVNS. This CDR3 is built from 14 residues. The germline V and J ends were trimmed by 3 bases and 5 bases, with 14 bases remaining between them.

The rearrangement links TRBV3-1 to TRBJ2-1; perhaps TRBD2 as D (6 bases). The CDR3 length is 15 residues. V lost 4 bases to trimming and J lost 3 bases, with 13 bases between them. In germline, CDR1 is LGHDT, CDR2 YNNKEL (reference sequence). The CDR3 sequence is CASSRGDGYYNEQFF. CDR3 bases: TGTGCCAGCAGCCGGGGGGACGGCTACTACAATGAGCAGTTCTTC.

In DNA, the CDR3 is TGTGCCATCCTTGGCATGAACACTGAAGCTTTCTTT. Protein product: CAILGMNTEAFF. The rearrangement joins TRBV6-1 to TRBJ1-1; the D is unclear. Trimming took 10 bases from V and 0 from J, leaving 9 bases between them. The CDR3 consists of 12 residues. From germline, CDR1 is MNHNS and CDR2 SASEGT.

In its sample, this clonotype was seen a few times. The chain joins TRBV29-1 to TRBJ2-3, with D perhaps matching TRBD1 (5 bases). CDR1 and CDR2 (germline): SQVTM, ANQGSEA. Trimming pared 5 bases from V and 3 bases from J, leaving 9 bases between. CDR3 size: 12 residues. The CDR3 DNA follows: TGCAGCGTTTCCGGACAAACAGATACGCAGTATTTT. This sequence encodes CSVSGQTDTQYF.

The chain carries TRBV6-4 and TRBJ1-4; a possible D gene is TRBD1 (6 bases). Germline CDR1 is MRHNA and CDR2 is SNTAGT. Between the trimmed V and J ends, which lost 10 bases and 5 bases, there was a span of 14 bases. The CDR3 totals 13 residues. The CDR3 DNA follows: TGTGCCAAGAGGACAGCCGAGAATGAAAAACTGTTTTTT. It encodes CAKRTAENEKLFF.

This clonotype turned up a few times. This chain links TRBV3-1 with TRBJ2-3; 8 nucleotides match TRBD2. The CDR3 runs to 16 residues. Germline CDR1 and CDR2: LGHDT and YNNKEL (reference sequence). Trimming cost V 1 base and J 7 bases; bases outside gene matches: 10. CDR3 coding DNA: TGTGCCAGCAGCCAAGCGGGCAGCGGGGGCCGTTATACGCAGTATTTT. The encoded protein is CASSQAGSGGRYTQYF.

V gene TRBV5-4 combines with J gene TRBJ2-5; D is unclear. Trimming removed 4 bases from V and 4 bases from J, with 8 bases in between. Germline V lookup: CDR1 SGHNT, CDR2 YYREEE (reference sequence). The CDR3 runs to 12 residues. The CDR3 region has the DNA TGTGCCAGCAGCCCGGATCTAGAGACCCAGTACTTC. It encodes CASSPDLETQYF.